This entry features one TCR beta chain sequence. The V gene lost 3 bases and the J gene lost 2 bases, with 14 bases spanning the gap. The CDR3 spans 15 residues. CDR1 and CDR2 (germline): ENHRY, SYGVKD. The record originates from a study of blood T cell repertoires in COVID-19. Profiling relied on immunoSEQ multiplex PCR, and the TCRdb table lists in-frame clones only, not all of them. Here the sample spans over 100,000 clones, approximately 70% being singletons. The sample taken for sequencing was peripheral blood. The sequence derives from a woman in her 70s with acute or convalescent COVID-19. The chain employs TRBV10-3 and TRBJ2-7; the D gene is possibly TRBD1 (5 bases). CDR3 region: CAISEGSGSPYEQYF. CDR3 in DNA: TGTGCCATCAGTGAAGGGTCAGGGTCCCCCTACGAGCAGTACTTC.